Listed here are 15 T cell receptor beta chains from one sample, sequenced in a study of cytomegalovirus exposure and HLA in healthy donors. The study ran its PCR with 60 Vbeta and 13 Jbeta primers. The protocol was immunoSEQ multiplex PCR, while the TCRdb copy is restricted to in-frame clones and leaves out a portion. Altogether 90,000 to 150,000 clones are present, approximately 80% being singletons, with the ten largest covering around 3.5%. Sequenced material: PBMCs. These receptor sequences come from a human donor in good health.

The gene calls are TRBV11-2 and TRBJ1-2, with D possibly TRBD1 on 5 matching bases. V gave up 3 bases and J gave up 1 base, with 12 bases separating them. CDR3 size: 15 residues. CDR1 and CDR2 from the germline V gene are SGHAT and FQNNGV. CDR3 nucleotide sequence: TGTGCCAGCAGCTTGTCAGGGAGGGGTAACTATGGCTACACCTTC. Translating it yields CASSLSGRGNYGYTF. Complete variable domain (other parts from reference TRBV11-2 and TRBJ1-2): EAGVAQSPRYKIIEKRQSVAFWCNPISGHATLYWYQQILGQGPKLLIQFQNNGVVDDSQLPKDRFSAERLKGVDSTLKIQPAKLEDSAVYLCASSLSGRGNYGYTFGSGTRLTVV.

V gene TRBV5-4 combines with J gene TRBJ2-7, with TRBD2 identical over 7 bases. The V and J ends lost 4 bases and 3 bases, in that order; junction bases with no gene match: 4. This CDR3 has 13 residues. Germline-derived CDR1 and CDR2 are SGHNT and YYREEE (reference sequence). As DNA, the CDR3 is TGTGCCAGCAGCCCCGGGGGGATCTACGAGCAGTACTTC. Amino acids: CASSPGGIYEQYF.

The CDR3 spells CASSPQTSVRNNEQFF. DNA of the CDR3: TGTGCCAGCAGCCCTCAGACTAGCGTACGAAACAATGAGCAGTTCTTC. The V call is TRBV5-5, the J call TRBJ2-1, with 8 bases identical to TRBD2. The trim removed 4 bases at V and 5 bases at J, leaving 11 bases unmatched. CDR3 length: 16 amino acids. Germline CDR1 and CDR2: SGHKS and YYEKEE (reference sequence).

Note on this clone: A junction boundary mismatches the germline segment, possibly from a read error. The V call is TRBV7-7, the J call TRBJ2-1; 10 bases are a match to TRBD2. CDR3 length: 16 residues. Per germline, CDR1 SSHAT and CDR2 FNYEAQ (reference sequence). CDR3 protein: CASSLGALAGANEQFF. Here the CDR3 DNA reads TGTGCTAGCAGCTTAGGGGCGCTAGCGGGAGCGAATGAGCAGTTCTTC. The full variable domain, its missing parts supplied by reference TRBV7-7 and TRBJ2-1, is GAGVSQSPRYKVTKRGQDVTLRCDPISSHATLYWYQQALGQGPEFLTYFNYEAQPDKSGLPSDRFSAERPEGSISTLTIQRTEQRDSAMYRCASSLGALAGANEQFFGPGTRLTVL.

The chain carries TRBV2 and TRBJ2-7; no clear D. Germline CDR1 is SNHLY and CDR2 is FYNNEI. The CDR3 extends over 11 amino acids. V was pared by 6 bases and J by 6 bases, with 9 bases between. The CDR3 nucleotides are TGTGCCAGCAGAATGGGCAGCGAGCAGTACTTC. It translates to CASRMGSEQYF.

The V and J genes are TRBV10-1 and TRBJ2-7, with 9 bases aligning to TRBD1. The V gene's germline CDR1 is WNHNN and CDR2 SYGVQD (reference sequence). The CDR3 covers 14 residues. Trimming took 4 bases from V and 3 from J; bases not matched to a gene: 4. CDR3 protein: CASSAGTGLYEQYF. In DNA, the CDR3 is TGCGCCAGCAGTGCCGGGACAGGGCTCTACGAGCAGTACTTC.

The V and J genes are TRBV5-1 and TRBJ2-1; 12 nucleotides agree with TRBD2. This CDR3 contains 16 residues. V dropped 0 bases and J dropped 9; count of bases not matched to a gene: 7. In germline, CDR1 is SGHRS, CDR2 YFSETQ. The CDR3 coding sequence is TGCGCCAGCAGCTTGGGCCCTAGCGGGAGGGCCACTGAGCAGTTCTTC. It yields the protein CASSLGPSGRATEQFF.

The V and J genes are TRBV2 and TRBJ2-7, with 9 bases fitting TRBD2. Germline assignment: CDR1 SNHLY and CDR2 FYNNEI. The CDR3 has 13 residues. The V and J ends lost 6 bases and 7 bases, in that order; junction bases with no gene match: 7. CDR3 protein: CASRAGGVGEQYF. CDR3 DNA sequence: TGTGCCAGCAGGGCGGGAGGGGTGGGAGAGCAGTACTTC.

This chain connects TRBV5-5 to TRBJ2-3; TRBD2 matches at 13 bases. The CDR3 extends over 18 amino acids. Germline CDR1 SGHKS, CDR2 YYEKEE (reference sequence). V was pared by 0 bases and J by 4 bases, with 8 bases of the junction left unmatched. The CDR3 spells CASSLGTSGSGWADTQYF. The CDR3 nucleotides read TGTGCCAGCAGCTTGGGGACTAGCGGGAGTGGGTGGGCAGATACGCAGTATTTT. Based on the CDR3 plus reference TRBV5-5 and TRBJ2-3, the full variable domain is DAGVTQSPTHLIKTRGQQVTLRCSPISGHKSVSWYQQVLGQGPQFIFQYYEKEERGRGNFPDRFSARQFPNYSSELNVNALLLGDSALYLCASSLGTSGSGWADTQYFGPGTRLTVL.

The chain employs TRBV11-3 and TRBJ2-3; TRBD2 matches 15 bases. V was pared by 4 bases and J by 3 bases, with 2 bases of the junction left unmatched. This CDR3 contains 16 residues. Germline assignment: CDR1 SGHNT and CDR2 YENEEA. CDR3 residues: CASSSGTSGRTDTQYF. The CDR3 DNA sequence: TGTGCCAGCAGCTCGGGGACTAGCGGGAGGACAGATACGCAGTATTTT.

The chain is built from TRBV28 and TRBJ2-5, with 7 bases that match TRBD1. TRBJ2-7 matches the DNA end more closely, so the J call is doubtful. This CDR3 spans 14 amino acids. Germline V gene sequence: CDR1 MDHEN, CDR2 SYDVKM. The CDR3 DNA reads TGTGCCAGCAGTTTATCTAGACAGGGCTACGAGCAGTACTTC. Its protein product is CASSLSRQGYEQYF.

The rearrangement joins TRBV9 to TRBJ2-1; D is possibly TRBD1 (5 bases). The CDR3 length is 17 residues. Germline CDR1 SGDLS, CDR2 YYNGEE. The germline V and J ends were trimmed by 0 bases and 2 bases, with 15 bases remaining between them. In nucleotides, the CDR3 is TGTGCCAGCAGCGTAGGTAGTTGGGGCCATGCCTACAATGAGCAGTTCTTC. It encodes CASSVGSWGHAYNEQFF.

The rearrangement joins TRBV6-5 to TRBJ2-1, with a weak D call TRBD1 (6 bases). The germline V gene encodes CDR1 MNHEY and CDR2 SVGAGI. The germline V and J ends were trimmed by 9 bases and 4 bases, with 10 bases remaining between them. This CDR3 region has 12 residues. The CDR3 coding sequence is TGTGCCAGTCAGACAGGATACAATGAGCAGTTCTTC. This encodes CASQTGYNEQFF.

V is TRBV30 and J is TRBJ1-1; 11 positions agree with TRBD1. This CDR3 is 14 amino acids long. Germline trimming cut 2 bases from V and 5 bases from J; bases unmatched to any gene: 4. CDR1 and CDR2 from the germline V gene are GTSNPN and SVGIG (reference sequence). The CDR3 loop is CAWSSDRGRTEAFF. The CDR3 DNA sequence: TGTGCCTGGAGTTCGGACAGGGGGCGGACTGAAGCTTTCTTT.

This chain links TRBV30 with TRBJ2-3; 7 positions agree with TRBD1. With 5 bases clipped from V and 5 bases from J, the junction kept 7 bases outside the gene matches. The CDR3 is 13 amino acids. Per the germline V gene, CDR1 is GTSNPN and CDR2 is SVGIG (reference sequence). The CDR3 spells CAWSRGGVDTQYF. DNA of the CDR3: TGTGCCTGGTCGAGAGGGGGCGTAGATACGCAGTATTTT.